This T cell receptor beta chain emerged from a study of OX40 agonist ivuxolimab in advanced cancers. At baseline, cycle 4 day 1, and cycle 7 day 1, blood was sampled. A remark on this clone: What it recognizes is unknown.

This CDR3 contains 12 residues. CDR1 and CDR2 from the germline V gene are SNHLY and FYNNEI. Trimming left V 7 bases short and J 9 bases short, with 14 bases between. Only in-frame clones appear in the TCRdb table, and some are missing; sequencing was by immunoSEQ multiplex PCR. The sample records approximately 120,000 clones, about 90% being singletons. Study results and limitations: Both CD4+ and CD8+ T cell populations in blood had undergone clonal expansion by week 6 at 0.1 to 3.0 mg/kg.

The receptor's source is an adult with an advanced solid tumor such as melanoma, head and neck, liver or kidney cancer. The material was CD4+ or CD8+ T cells sorted from blood, obtained in a trial of the OX40 agonist ivuxolimab. This chain connects TRBV2 to TRBJ2-3; D not certain. The CDR3 DNA is TGTGCCAGCACCGGAGTCCCTGGAACGCAGTATTTT. It is translated as CASTGVPGTQYF.